This T cell receptor (beta chain) was retrieved from a study of Ad26.COV2.S vaccination and SARS-CoV-2 variants. The method was immunoSEQ multiplex PCR; TCRdb's version includes in-frame clones alone and lacks a portion of them. This table has hundreds of thousands of clones, approximately 88% appearing once. The CDR3 sequence is 13 residues long. The V and J ends lost 1 base and 0 bases respectively, with 4 bases between them. Germline V gene data show CDR1 as LGHNA and CDR2 as YNFKEQ. Of note for this clone: The same CDR3 arises from other DNA sequences in this sample as well.

Treatment given: some 20 received Ad26.COV2.S at low or high dose, single or two shots; about 5 received placebo; per-sample allocation not given. Sampling was performed 63 days after the first vaccine or placebo injection. The receptor was derived from a person between 18 and 60 years old who received the Ad26.COV2.S COVID-19 vaccine or a placebo. The chain couples TRBV4-2 to TRBJ2-7; D unclear. Sequenced here: peripheral blood, sampled in a trial of Ad26.COV2.S vaccine versus placebo. This chain's CDR3 is CASSQGGSYEQYF. CDR3 DNA: TGTGCCAGCAGCCAAGGAGGCTCCTACGAGCAGTACTTC.